This paragraph covers one TCR beta chain sequence. This entry is derived from a study of patients and donors after allogeneic stem cell transplantation. One entry per CDR3 protein results from TCRdb running MiXCR on the RT-PCR reads. Of 190,000 or so distinct CDR3 sequences in the sample, 40% to 45% were seen once. The V gene end was trimmed by 4 bases and the J gene end by 3 bases; junction bases not matched to a gene: 8. The germline V gene encodes CDR1 SGDLS and CDR2 YYNGEE. The CDR3 spans 15 residues. This chain uses TRBV9 with TRBJ2-3; 7 bases match TRBD2. The sequence came from a human donor who was either an allogeneic HSCT recipient or a stem cell or donor lymphocyte infusion donor (not recorded which). It is not recorded whose cells these are; they may come from a transplant donor. The sequencing sample was made of blood, either unsorted or a sorted T cell fraction (not recorded which). DNA for the CDR3: TGTGCCAGCAGCCCCCCGGCGGGAGCTACAGATACGCAGTATTTT. Amino acids: CASSPPAGATDTQYF.